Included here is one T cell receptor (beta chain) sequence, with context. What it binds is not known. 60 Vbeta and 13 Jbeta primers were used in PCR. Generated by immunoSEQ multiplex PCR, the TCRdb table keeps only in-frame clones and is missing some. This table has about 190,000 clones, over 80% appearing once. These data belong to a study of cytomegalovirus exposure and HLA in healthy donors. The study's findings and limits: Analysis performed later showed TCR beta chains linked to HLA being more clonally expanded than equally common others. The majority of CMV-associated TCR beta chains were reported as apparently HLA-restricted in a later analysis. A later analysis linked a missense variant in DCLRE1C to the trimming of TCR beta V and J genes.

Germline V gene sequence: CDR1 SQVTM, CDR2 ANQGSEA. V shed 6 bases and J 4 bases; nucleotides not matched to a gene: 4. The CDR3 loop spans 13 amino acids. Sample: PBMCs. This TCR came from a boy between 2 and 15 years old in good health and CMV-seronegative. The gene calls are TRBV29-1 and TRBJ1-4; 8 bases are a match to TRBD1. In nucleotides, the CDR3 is TGCAGCGTACGGACAGGGAGTAATGAAAAACTGTTTTTT. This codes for CSVRTGSNEKLFF.